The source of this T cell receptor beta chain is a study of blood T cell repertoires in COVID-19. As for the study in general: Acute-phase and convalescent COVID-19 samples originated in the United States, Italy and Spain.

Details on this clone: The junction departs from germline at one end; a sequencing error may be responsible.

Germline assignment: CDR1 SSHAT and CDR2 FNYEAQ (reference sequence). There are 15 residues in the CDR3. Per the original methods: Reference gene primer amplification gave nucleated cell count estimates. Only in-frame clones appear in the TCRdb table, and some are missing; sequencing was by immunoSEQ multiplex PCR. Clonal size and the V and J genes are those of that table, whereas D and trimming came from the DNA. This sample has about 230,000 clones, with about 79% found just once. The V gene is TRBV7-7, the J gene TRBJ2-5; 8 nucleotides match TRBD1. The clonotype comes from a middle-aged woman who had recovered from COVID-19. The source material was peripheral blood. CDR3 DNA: TGTGCTAGCAGCTCGGAGACAGGGGTTCAAGGGACCCAGTACTTC. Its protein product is CASSSETGVQGTQYF.